The 29 T cell receptor beta chains listed next were all sequenced from one sample in a study of lymphopenia after photon versus proton radiotherapy. Libraries were prepared by immunoSEQ multiplex PCR; TCRdb keeps only in-frame clonotypes and omits some of them. The table records 65,000 to 85,000 clones, 85% to 95% of them present only once. The sample was peripheral blood, taken from a patient treated with photon-based radiotherapy. The receptors originated from a woman between 35 and 50 years old with cholangiocarcinoma.

This clone was seen a handful of times. The chain employs TRBV15 and TRBJ1-3, with unresolved D. The CDR3 contains 12 residues. Germline CDR1 reads LNHNV; CDR2 reads YYDKDF (reference sequence). V shed 6 bases and J shed 2 bases, with 5 bases lying between them. CDR3 loop: CATRGTGNTIYF. The CDR3, as DNA: TGTGCCACCAGGGGAACTGGAAACACCATATATTTT.

The chain links TRBV11-2 to TRBJ2-3, with a possible D match to TRBD2 (7 bases). V lost 2 bases and J lost 3, with 9 bases in between. Germline V gene lookup returns CDR1 SGHAT and CDR2 FQNNGV. The CDR3 is 14 amino acids. The CDR3, as DNA: TGTGCCAGCAGCTTACGGGGGGCAACAGATACGCAGTATTTT. It codes for CASSLRGATDTQYF. Full variable domain (rest looked up from reference TRBV11-2 and TRBJ2-3): EAGVAQSPRYKIIEKRQSVAFWCNPISGHATLYWYQQILGQGPKLLIQFQNNGVVDDSQLPKDRFSAERLKGVDSTLKIQPAKLEDSAVYLCASSLRGATDTQYFGPGTRLTVL.

V gene TRBV11-3 combines with J gene TRBJ2-7; tentative D call: TRBD1 (6 bases). Trimming took 5 bases from V and 3 from J, leaving 11 bases between them. From germline, CDR1 is SGHNT and CDR2 YENEEA. This CDR3 region has 13 residues. In DNA form, the CDR3 reads TGTGCCAGCAGCCCCGGGACAAACTACGAGCAGTACTTC. It codes for CASSPGTNYEQYF.

The chain links TRBV2 to TRBJ1-2; 8 bases are a match to TRBD1. V lost 11 bases to trimming and J lost 1 base; unmatched junction nucleotides: 0. Germline assignment: CDR1 SNHLY and CDR2 FYNNEI. The CDR3 spans 11 residues. CDR3 in amino acids: CAGQGNYGYTF. The CDR3 DNA reads TGTGCCGGACAGGGTAACTATGGCTACACCTTC. Looking up the rest from reference TRBV2 and TRBJ1-2 gives the full variable domain: EPEVTQTPSHQVTQMGQEVILRCVPISNHLYFYWYRQILGQKVEFLVSFYNNEISEKSEIFDDQFSVERPDGSNFTLKIRSTKLEDSAMYFCAGQGNYGYTFGSGTRLTVV.

On this clone itself: The same CDR3 arises from other DNA sequences in this sample as well. This sequence joins TRBV4-3 and TRBJ1-5; D is undetermined. V lost 0 bases and J lost 2, with 5 bases in between. CDR3 length: 14 residues. The V gene's germline CDR1 is LGHNA and CDR2 YSLEER. The CDR3 region has the DNA TGCGCCAGCAGCCAAGACCTTGGCAATCAGCCCCAGCATTTT. This translates into CASSQDLGNQPQHF.

The rearrangement uses TRBV11-1 and TRBJ2-1; 7 nucleotides match TRBD1. CDR3 length: 15 residues. Unmatched junction bases numbered 10, after V lost 5 bases and J lost 6 bases. CDR1 is SGHAT and CDR2 is FQDESV in the germline V gene (reference sequence). The CDR3 spells CASSRGQSAFNEQFF. The CDR3 DNA reads as TGTGCCAGCAGCCGGGGACAGTCAGCCTTCAATGAGCAGTTCTTC.

This chain links TRBV7-9 with TRBJ2-5, with a tentative D call TRBD1 (6 bases). Trimming stripped 6 bases from V and 5 bases from J, with 10 bases between. CDR1 is SEHNR, CDR2 FQNEAQ, per germline (reference sequence). The CDR3 runs 12 residues. The CDR3 nucleotides read TGTGCCAGCAGGAGGGGGTCCGAGACCCAGTACTTC. This encodes CASRRGSETQYF. Filled out from reference TRBV7-9 and TRBJ2-5, the complete variable domain reads DTGVSQNPRHKITKRGQNVTFRCDPISEHNRLYWYRQTLGQGPEFLTYFQNEAQLEKSRLLSDRFSAERPKGSFSTLEIQRTEQGDSAMYLCASRRGSETQYFGPGTRLLVL.

This chain connects TRBV30 to TRBJ1-5; D may be TRBD1 (5 bases). Germline V CDR1 and CDR2: GTSNPN, SVGIG (reference sequence). V lost 2 bases, J lost 1 base, and 12 bases lay in between. The CDR3 covers 15 residues. CDR3 in amino acids: CAWSRGGTSNQPQHF. The DNA for the CDR3 is TGTGCCTGGAGTCGGGGGGGGACGAGCAATCAGCCCCAGCATTTT. Full variable domain (rest looked up from reference TRBV30 and TRBJ1-5): SQTIHQWPATLVQPVGSPLSLECTVEGTSNPNLYWYRQAAGRGLQLLFYSVGIGQISSEVPQNLSASRPQDRQFILSSKKLLLSDSGFYLCAWSRGGTSNQPQHFGDGTRLSIL.

The chain couples TRBV29-1 to TRBJ2-7; D might be TRBD1 or TRBD2, each matching 5 bases. The CDR3 totals 12 residues. From germline, CDR1 is SQVTM and CDR2 ANQGSEA. V lost 7 bases and J 4 bases, leaving 14 bases between the germline ends. CDR3 DNA: TGCAGCGCATCCAGGGACCGGTACGAGCAGTACTTC. Its protein product is CSASRDRYEQYF.

This sequence joins TRBV10-3 and TRBJ2-1; perhaps D is TRBD1 or TRBD2 (5 bases each). V was shortened by 7 bases and J by 5 bases, with 6 bases between the two germline ends. In germline, CDR1 is ENHRY, CDR2 SYGVKD. This CDR3 region has 11 residues. Here the CDR3 DNA reads TGTGCCATCATGGGGGACAATGAGCAGTTCTTC. It yields the protein CAIMGDNEQFF.

The sample holds one count of this clone. This chain uses TRBV6-6 with TRBJ2-5, with a possible D match to TRBD2 (5 bases). Trimming cost V 3 bases and J 8 bases, with 13 bases left between them. Germline V gene lookup returns CDR1 MNHNY and CDR2 SVGAGI (reference sequence). The CDR3 extends over 13 amino acids. The chain's CDR3 is CASSYGLRETQYF. The CDR3 coding sequence is TGTGCCAGCAGTTATGGGCTTCGGGAAACCCAGTACTTC.

V gene TRBV30 combines with J gene TRBJ1-2; no definite D call. The CDR3 runs 12 residues. CDR1 and CDR2 (germline): GTSNPN, SVGIG (reference sequence). The chain's CDR3 is CAILGKHGGYTF. The CDR3, as DNA: TGTGCGATATTGGGAAAGCACGGCGGCTACACCTTC.

The J gene is TRBJ2-7, the V gene TRBV2; 8 bases match TRBD1. V lost 2 bases and J lost 2; bases outside the gene matches: 5. CDR1 and CDR2 from the germline V gene are SNHLY and FYNNEI. CDR3 length: 15 amino acids. In nucleotides, the CDR3 is TGTGCCAGCAGTGAATTTCTGGACAGGGCCTACGAGCAGTACTTC. Encoded protein: CASSEFLDRAYEQYF.

This chain uses TRBV6-6 with TRBJ1-6; a possible D gene is TRBD1 (6 bases). Per the germline V gene, CDR1 is MNHNY and CDR2 is SVGAGI (reference sequence). This CDR3 has 16 residues. V was cut by 4 bases and J by 6 bases, with 16 bases left in between. The CDR3 loop is CASSFKGGPSNSPLHF. CDR3 bases: TGTGCCAGCAGTTTCAAGGGGGGACCAAGTAATTCACCCCTCCACTTT.

The gene calls are TRBV13 and TRBJ2-7, with 8 positions matching TRBD2. The CDR3 covers 14 residues. J lost 3 bases, V lost 4 bases, and 5 bases had no gene match. Germline CDR1 and CDR2: PRHDT and FYEKMQ (reference sequence). Written as DNA, the CDR3 is TGTGCCAGCAGCTGGGCGGGGGGAGGCTACGAGCAGTACTTC. Translating it yields CASSWAGGGYEQYF.

CDR3 nucleotides: TGTGCCTGGAGTATGAAAGGGGGCTTCAATTCACCCCTCCACTTT. It is translated as CAWSMKGGFNSPLHF. This chain joins TRBV30 and TRBJ1-6, with 7 bases aligning to TRBD1. The CDR3 is made up of 15 amino acids. After removal of 2 bases from V and 7 bases from J, the junction contained 8 bases not matched to a gene. CDR1 and CDR2 from the germline V gene are GTSNPN and SVGIG (reference sequence).

The DNA for the CDR3 is TGTGCCAGCAGCTTAGGACAGGGGGCTCGGCAGCCCCAGCATTTT. Translating gives CASSLGQGARQPQHF. The V and J genes are TRBV7-2 and TRBJ1-5; 10 bases are a match to TRBD1. Germline V gene data show CDR1 as SGHTA and CDR2 as FQGNSA. The CDR3 consists of 15 residues. V gave up 1 base and J gave up 7 bases; unmatched junction bases: 4.

The chain has TRBV29-1 and TRBJ2-1; TRBD2 might be the D (7 bases). Germline V CDR1 and CDR2: SQVTM, ANQGSEA. V lost 7 bases and J lost 5, with 33 bases in between. The CDR3 totals 19 residues. CDR3 DNA sequence: TGCAGCGCCACAGACACCCCCGAATACGGAAGGGGGGGACACAATGAGCAGTTCTTC. Encoded protein: CSATDTPEYGRGGHNEQFF.

This rearrangement joins TRBV7-2 to TRBJ2-1; the D is unclear. This CDR3 contains 15 residues. Germline V gives CDR1 SGHTA, CDR2 FQGNSA. V lost 1 base and J lost 0, with 7 bases in between. In DNA form, the CDR3 reads TGTGCCAGCAGCTTAGAGGGTAGCTCCTACAATGAGCAGTTCTTC. It codes for CASSLEGSSYNEQFF.

The chain employs TRBV11-2 and TRBJ2-1, with TRBD2 as a possible D gene (7 bases). The CDR3 length is 19 residues. The V gene's germline CDR1 is SGHAT and CDR2 FQNNGV. Trimming pared 6 bases from V and 0 bases from J, leaving 24 bases between. The CDR3 DNA reads TGTGCCAGCAGTAAGTCCGCGGGGGCGGGTATAAGCTCCTACAATGAGCAGTTCTTC. This codes for CASSKSAGAGISSYNEQFF.

This rearrangement joins TRBV7-6 to TRBJ2-1, with a weak D call TRBD1 (6 bases). This CDR3 region has 15 residues. Looked up from germline, CDR1 is SGHVS and CDR2 is FNYEAQ. Deletions cut 7 bases from V and 3 bases from J, with 16 bases between. CDR3 region: CASTQGGRGYNEQFF. The DNA of the CDR3 is TGTGCCAGCACCCAAGGGGGTCGCGGCTACAATGAGCAGTTCTTC.

The V gene is TRBV9, the J gene TRBJ1-3, with 10 bases identical to TRBD1. The CDR3 spans 18 residues. CDR1 is SGDLS and CDR2 is YYNGEE in the germline V gene. V lost 0 bases and J lost 1; bases outside the gene matches: 7. The CDR3 loop is CASSVGRGQGESGNTIYF. The CDR3 nucleotides read TGTGCCAGCAGCGTAGGTCGCGGACAGGGGGAGTCTGGAAACACCATATATTTT.

This chain connects TRBV7-9 to TRBJ1-2; D is possibly TRBD1 (6 bases). V shed 2 bases and J shed 4 bases, with 11 bases lying between them. CDR3 length: 14 residues. CDR1 SEHNR and CDR2 FQNEAQ come from the germline V gene (reference sequence). CDR3 sequence reads: CASSLSGVTYGYTF. The CDR3 DNA is TGTGCCAGCAGCTTATCAGGGGTTACCTATGGCTACACCTTC.

The genes are TRBV15 and TRBJ2-5; D might be TRBD2 (6 bases). Germline V lookup: CDR1 LNHNV, CDR2 YYDKDF (reference sequence). Between the trimmed V and J ends, which lost 2 bases and 5 bases, there was a span of 18 bases. The CDR3 sequence is 16 residues long. CDR3 DNA: TGTGCCACCAGCAGACTGTCTGGGACTGAGAGGGAGACCCAGTACTTC. Translating it yields CATSRLSGTERETQYF.

V usage is TRBV11-2 and J usage is TRBJ2-7; 14 bases match TRBD2. The V and J ends lost 6 bases and 2 bases, in that order; junction bases with no gene match: 6. The length of the CDR3 is 16 residues. From germline, CDR1 is SGHAT and CDR2 FQNNGV. The CDR3 is CASSAGLAGGPYEQYF. As DNA, the CDR3 is TGTGCCAGCAGTGCTGGACTAGCGGGGGGTCCCTACGAGCAGTACTTC.

The J gene is TRBJ1-5, the V gene TRBV28; 7 bases are shared with TRBD1. Trimming cost V 8 bases and J 5 bases; bases outside gene matches: 12. CDR3 length: 15 amino acids. The germline CDR1 and CDR2 sequences are MDHEN and SYDVKM. The CDR3 loop is CASAPPGQIHQPQHF. CDR3 DNA sequence: TGTGCCAGCGCTCCTCCGGGACAGATCCATCAGCCCCAGCATTTT. Full variable domain (remainder filled in from reference TRBV28 and TRBJ1-5): DVKVTQSSRYLVKRTGEKVFLECVQDMDHENMFWYRQDPGLGLRLIYFSYDVKMKEKGDIPEGYSVSREKKERFSLILESASTNQTSMYLCASAPPGQIHQPQHFGDGTRLSIL.

The chain is built from TRBV7-9 and TRBJ2-3; TRBD2 matches 11 bases. The germline CDR1 and CDR2 sequences are SEHNR and FQNEAQ (reference sequence). The length of the CDR3 is 18 residues. J gave up 4 bases and V 5 bases, and 14 bases lay outside the gene matches. CDR3 protein: CASSHDPLAGVKPDTQYF. In DNA form, the CDR3 reads TGTGCCAGCAGCCATGACCCACTAGCGGGGGTTAAACCAGATACGCAGTATTTT.

The chain has TRBV6-6 and TRBJ2-3, with 10 bases aligning to TRBD2. The junction had 5 bases not matched to a gene; V was cut back by 5 bases and J by 0 bases. Germline V gene data show CDR1 as MNHNY and CDR2 as SVGAGI (reference sequence). The CDR3 is 16 residues long. CDR3 in DNA: TGTGCCAGCAGTATCCCGGGACTAGCGAGCACAGATACGCAGTATTTT. Its protein product is CASSIPGLASTDTQYF.

This clone was found a few times. This chain connects TRBV30 to TRBJ1-6, with D possibly matching TRBD1 (6 bases). Trimming cost V 2 bases and J 9 bases, with 14 bases left between them. This CDR3 has 14 amino acids. The V gene's germline CDR1 is GTSNPN and CDR2 SVGIG (reference sequence). In DNA form, the CDR3 reads TGTGCCTGGAGTAAGAGGGGGGTAACTTCACCCCTCCACTTT. Residues: CAWSKRGVTSPLHF.